One and the same sample provided the 7 T cell receptor beta chains below, sequenced in a study of CD8+CD57+ T cells in acquired aplastic anemia. Genomic DNA was employed as the template in profiling TCR beta VDJ and CDR3. TCRdb itself ran the reads through MiXCR, one entry per CDR3 protein. The sample lists 150,000 to 160,000 distinct CDR3 sequences; about 54% were seen once. The patients chosen for sequencing had shown expansion of CD8+CD57+ cells (detected by flow cytometry). Specimen: sorted CD4+, CD8+, or CD8+CD57+ T cells (not recorded which) from PBMCs. The receptors originated from a human donor with aplastic anemia.

This clonotype was seen at least ten times. This sequence joins TRBV7-2 and TRBJ1-2; D unresolved. V was trimmed by 5 bases and J by 5 bases, leaving 15 bases between them. Looked up from germline, CDR1 is SGHTA and CDR2 is FQGNSA. The CDR3 loop spans 14 amino acids. The CDR3 DNA reads TGTGCCAGCAGCCTTGAGGGCTCTCTTTATGGCTACACCTTC. This codes for CASSLEGSLYGYTF.

V gene TRBV20-1 combines with J gene TRBJ2-7; no clear D. Trimming removed 3 bases at V and 4 bases at J, with 13 bases between. CDR3 size: 13 residues. Germline V gene data show CDR1 as DFQATT and CDR2 as SNEGSKA (reference sequence). CDR3: CSARGILGYEQYF. CDR3 bases: TGCAGTGCTAGGGGGATCCTCGGGTACGAGCAGTACTTC.

The rearrangement joins TRBV11-1 to TRBJ2-7; D possibly corresponds to TRBD1 (6 bases). The germline gives CDR1 SGHAT, CDR2 FQDESV (reference sequence). The germline V and J ends were trimmed by 1 base and 0 bases, with 13 bases remaining between them. The CDR3 sequence is 16 residues long. The CDR3 loop reads CASSLGYGQHSYEQYF. The CDR3 DNA sequence: TGTGCCAGCAGCTTAGGTTATGGACAGCACTCCTACGAGCAGTACTTC. Full variable domain (missing parts from reference TRBV11-1 and TRBJ2-7): EAEVAQSPRYKITEKSQAVAFWCDPISGHATLYWYRQILGQGPELLVQFQDESVVDDSQLPKDRFSAERLKGVDSTLKIQPAELGDSAMYLCASSLGYGQHSYEQYFGPGTRLTVT.

This clonotype was picked up many times. This chain joins TRBV5-8 and TRBJ1-2; weak D call: TRBD1 (5 bases). The CDR3 covers 15 residues. The V and J ends lost 4 bases and 8 bases respectively, with 21 bases between them. Germline assignment: CDR1 SGHTS and CDR2 YDEGEE. Written as DNA, the CDR3 is TGTGCCAGCAGCGCCGCAGGGTCCACTATAGGCGGCTACACCTTC. It yields the protein CASSAAGSTIGGYTF.

The table lists this clonotype with many counts. The V call is TRBV5-6, the J call TRBJ2-1; 10 nucleotides match TRBD1. This CDR3 region has 16 residues. J gave up 5 bases and V 3 bases, and 8 bases lay outside the gene matches. In germline, CDR1 is SGHDT, CDR2 YYEEEE. CDR3 protein: CASSYPGQGFHNEQFF. The DNA for the CDR3 is TGTGCCAGCAGCTACCCGGGACAGGGGTTCCACAATGAGCAGTTCTTC. Together with reference TRBV5-6 and TRBJ2-1, the CDR3 gives the full variable domain: DAGVTQSPTHLIKTRGQQVTLRCSPKSGHDTVSWYQQALGQGPQFIFQYYEEEERQRGNFPDRFSGHQFPNYSSELNVNALLLGDSALYLCASSYPGQGFHNEQFFGPGTRLTVL.

A note on this clonotype: At one end the junction does not follow the germline gene, possibly because of a read error. The chain combines TRBV6-5 with TRBJ1-2; 10 bases agree with TRBD1. Germline V gives CDR1 MNHEY, CDR2 SVGAGI. This CDR3 contains 16 residues. Written as DNA, the CDR3 is TGTGCCAGCAGTTTGGGCCGGACAGGGGGTTTATATGGCTCCACCTTC. This gives the protein CASSLGRTGGLYGSTF.

The chain has TRBV2 and TRBJ2-4; no clear D. The CDR3 length is 10 residues. Trimming removed 6 bases at V and 11 bases at J, with 8 bases between. The V gene's germline CDR1 is SNHLY and CDR2 FYNNEI. The CDR3 loop reads CASRAKVQYF. CDR3 nucleotides: TGTGCCAGCAGGGCAAAAGTTCAGTACTTC.